These 2 T cell receptor beta chains were all obtained from the same sample, sequenced in a study of OX40 agonist ivuxolimab in advanced cancers. Assay: immunoSEQ multiplex PCR; the TCRdb copy retains only in-frame clones and omits some. The sample carries roughly 60,000 clones, around nine tenths recorded once. Sequenced here: CD4+ or CD8+ T cells sorted from blood, sampled in a trial of the OX40 agonist ivuxolimab. These receptors were obtained from an adult with an advanced solid tumor such as melanoma, head and neck, liver or kidney cancer.

This sequence joins TRBV5-4 and TRBJ2-7, with D perhaps matching TRBD2 (6 bases). There are 14 residues in the CDR3. Trimming stripped 0 bases from V and 2 bases from J, with 9 bases between. The germline gives CDR1 SGHNT, CDR2 YYREEE (reference sequence). CDR3 in amino acids: CASSLESGAYEQYF. The CDR3 nucleotides read TGTGCCAGCAGCTTGGAATCGGGGGCCTACGAGCAGTACTTC.

The rearrangement uses TRBV19 and TRBJ2-7; 7 bases are a match to TRBD1. The J segment lost 4 bases and the V segment lost 5 bases, leaving 5 bases of the junction unmatched. The CDR3 has 13 amino acids. The germline V gene has CDR1 LNHDA and CDR2 SQIVND (reference sequence). In nucleotides, the CDR3 is TGTGCCAGTAGTTTAACAGGGGTTTACGAGCAGTACTTC. It yields the protein CASSLTGVYEQYF.